This TCR beta chain was captured by sequencing in a study of blood T cell repertoires in COVID-19. Study summary: Acute-phase and convalescent COVID-19 samples originated in the United States, Italy and Spain. PBMCs, B-cell-depleted T cells, or T cells were the source of the cDNA or gDNA that made up the material.

As processed by the authors: The authors estimated nucleated cell counts from reference gene primer amplification. The repertoire was sequenced with immunoSEQ multiplex PCR; TCRdb's copy has only in-frame clones and lacks some. V, J and clone size reflect that table, while D and trimming were determined from the DNA. Of some 200,000 clones in the sample, 89% were seen once. The count of this clone is one. V lost 7 bases and J lost 0, with 16 bases in between. The CDR3 totals 16 residues. Germline values: CDR1 SEHNR, CDR2 FQNEAQ (reference sequence). This TCR was recovered from a middle-aged woman with acute or convalescent COVID-19. Sequenced input: peripheral blood. The chain is built from TRBV7-9 and TRBJ2-1, with D possibly TRBD1 on 5 matching bases. Here the CDR3 DNA reads TGTGCCAGCACCACCCCCTGGGGCAGCTCCTACAATGAGCAGTTCTTC. This codes for CASTTPWGSSYNEQFF.